A single sample gave rise to the 19 T cell receptor beta chains below, sequenced in a study of cytomegalovirus exposure and HLA in healthy donors. In the PCR, 60 Vbeta and 13 Jbeta primers were used. Sequenced by immunoSEQ multiplex PCR; TCRdb stores in-frame clones only, minus some. Of approximately 100,000 clones listed, 85% are singletons. Sequencing was carried out using PBMCs. These TCRs come from a man aged 40-55 years in good health and CMV-seropositive.

The chain is built from TRBV7-8 and TRBJ1-3; 8 bases fit TRBD1. CDR3 length equals 17 residues. Trimming at V came to 5 bases and at J to 1 base, leaving 10 bases not matched to a gene. Germline V lookup: CDR1 SGHVS, CDR2 FQNEAQ. The CDR3 sequence: CASSPRQGQGSGNTIYF. The CDR3 nucleotides are TGTGCCAGCAGCCCCCGGCAAGGACAGGGTTCTGGAAACACCATATATTTT.

The chain is built from TRBV14 and TRBJ2-7; no clear D. The CDR3 extends over 13 amino acids. From germline, CDR1 is SGHDN and CDR2 FVKESK. Trimming shortened V by 1 base and J by 7 bases, and 11 bases separated the two germline ends. CDR3 region: CASSQVNLREQYF. The CDR3, as DNA: TGTGCCAGCAGCCAAGTTAACTTGCGGGAGCAGTACTTC.

A remark on this clone: Different DNA sequences within this sample yield the same CDR3. The CDR3: CASLALTGTANYGYTF. As DNA, the CDR3 is TGTGCCAGCCTCGCCTTAACCGGGACAGCTAACTATGGCTACACCTTC. This chain uses TRBV6-6 with TRBJ1-2, with 7 bases lining up with TRBD1. The germline CDR1 and CDR2 sequences are MNHNY and SVGAGI (reference sequence). V dropped 8 bases and J dropped 0; count of bases not matched to a gene: 12. The CDR3 extends over 16 amino acids.

The chain joins TRBV14 to TRBJ1-4; 10 positions agree with TRBD1. Per germline, CDR1 SGHDN and CDR2 FVKESK. Trimming cost V 2 bases and J 8 bases; bases outside gene matches: 8. The CDR3 has 16 amino acids. This CDR3 reads CASSQLGTGDFEKLFF. The CDR3 region has the DNA TGTGCCAGCAGCCAACTAGGGACAGGGGATTTCGAAAAACTGTTTTTT. The complete variable domain, with remaining parts taken from reference TRBV14 and TRBJ1-4, reads EAGVTQFPSHSVIEKGQTVTLRCDPISGHDNLYWYRRVMGKEIKFLLHFVKESKQDESGMPNNRFLAERTGGTYSTLKVQPAELEDSGVYFCASSQLGTGDFEKLFFGSGTQLSVL.

The V call is TRBV5-1, the J call TRBJ2-2, with TRBD2 matching 7 bases. Germline V gene sequence: CDR1 SGHRS, CDR2 YFSETQ. The CDR3 has 16 residues. V shed 2 bases and J 0 bases; nucleotides not matched to a gene: 4. CDR3 sequence: CASSLWGGPNTGELFF. The CDR3 DNA follows: TGCGCCAGCAGCTTATGGGGGGGACCGAACACCGGGGAGCTGTTTTTT.

The chain carries TRBV2 and TRBJ1-4; TRBD1 aligns across 7 bases. From germline, CDR1 is SNHLY and CDR2 FYNNEI. This CDR3 comprises 15 residues. Trimming took 3 bases from V and 1 from J; bases not matched to a gene: 2. This CDR3 is CASSERGQTNEKLFF. CDR3 sequence (DNA): TGTGCCAGCAGTGAGAGGGGGCAAACTAATGAAAAACTGTTTTTT.

This clone was seen more than once but under ten times. The chain links TRBV6-5 to TRBJ2-7; 7 nucleotides match TRBD1. The CDR3 has 15 amino acids. Germline V gives CDR1 MNHEY, CDR2 SVGAGI. Trimming took 6 bases from V and 5 from J; bases not matched to a gene: 13. CDR3 coding DNA: TGTGCCAGCAGCTGGGGAAGGGACAGATGGAACGAGCAGTACTTC. This encodes CASSWGRDRWNEQYF.

This clone was counted between two and nine times. The chain couples TRBV7-3 to TRBJ2-7, with no clear D. Germline V gives CDR1 SGHTA, CDR2 FQGTGA. CDR3 length equals 13 residues. Deletions cut 2 bases from V and 5 bases from J, with 10 bases between. The CDR3 DNA is TGTGCCAGCAGCTTATCCTCTCAGAACGAGCAGTACTTC. Encoded protein: CASSLSSQNEQYF. The full variable domain, its missing parts supplied by reference TRBV7-3 and TRBJ2-7, is GAGVSQTPSNKVTEKGKYVELRCDPISGHTALYWYRQSLGQGPEFLIYFQGTGAADDSGLPNDRFFAVRPEGSVSTLKIQRTERGDSAVYLCASSLSSQNEQYFGPGTRLTVT.

The rearrangement joins TRBV29-1 to TRBJ2-7; weak D call: TRBD2 (6 bases). V was trimmed by 2 bases and J by 0 bases, leaving 14 bases between them. In germline, CDR1 is SQVTM, CDR2 ANQGSEA. The CDR3 sequence is 15 residues long. CDR3: CSVEIPGLSSYEQYF. The CDR3 nucleotides are TGCAGCGTTGAAATACCGGGACTGAGCTCCTACGAGCAGTACTTC.

The chain is built from TRBV11-2 and TRBJ1-1, with 7 bases identical to TRBD1. The CDR3 spans 12 residues. V dropped 4 bases and J dropped 11; count of bases not matched to a gene: 7. From germline, CDR1 is SGHAT and CDR2 FQNNGV. The CDR3 region has the DNA TGTGCCAGCAGCTACCAGGGGGTGGGGGCTTTCTTT. It yields the protein CASSYQGVGAFF.

The chain is built from TRBV28 and TRBJ1-3; 7 bases agree with TRBD1. The CDR3 totals 13 residues. CDR1 MDHEN and CDR2 SYDVKM come from the germline V gene. The J segment lost 3 bases and the V segment lost 11 bases, leaving 7 bases of the junction unmatched. The chain's CDR3 is CASKGGYGNTIYF. DNA of the CDR3: TGTGCCTCTAAAGGGGGCTATGGAAACACCATATATTTT.

V usage is TRBV19 and J usage is TRBJ1-4; D is possibly TRBD1 (5 bases). The CDR3 totals 14 residues. CDR1 and CDR2 (germline): LNHDA, SQIVND (reference sequence). The V and J ends lost 2 bases and 4 bases respectively, with 8 bases between them. This CDR3 reads CASSIRQNNEKLFF. CDR3 nucleotides: TGTGCCAGTAGTATAAGACAGAATAATGAAAAACTGTTTTTT.

This clone has just one count. The chain links TRBV29-1 to TRBJ2-7; D not resolved. The CDR3 consists of 11 residues. Germline V gene data show CDR1 as SQVTM and CDR2 as ANQGSEA. Deletions cut 4 bases from V and 5 bases from J, with 9 bases between. CDR3 nucleotides: TGCAGCGTTGCCCAAGCGAACGAGCAGTACTTC. Amino acids: CSVAQANEQYF.

CDR3 in DNA: TGCGCCAGCAGCTCGCGGACTAGCGGGGTGGAGACCCAGTACTTC. Protein sequence: CASSSRTSGVETQYF. The J gene is TRBJ2-5, the V gene TRBV5-1; 12 bases map to TRBD2. The CDR3 contains 15 residues. V lost 3 bases to trimming and J lost 5 bases; unmatched junction nucleotides: 5. Germline V gene sequence: CDR1 SGHRS, CDR2 YFSETQ.

This clone was observed a single time. The chain couples TRBV29-1 to TRBJ2-7; the match to TRBD2 covers 8 bases. The germline gives CDR1 SQVTM, CDR2 ANQGSEA. This CDR3 is 14 amino acids long. Unmatched junction bases numbered 10, after V lost 6 bases and J lost 3 bases. CDR3 sequence: CSVNVAGSYYEQYF. The CDR3 coding sequence is TGCAGCGTGAACGTAGCGGGATCTTACTACGAGCAGTACTTC.

The chain is built from TRBV11-1 and TRBJ2-3; 10 bases are shared with TRBD2. The CDR3 spans 15 residues. Germline assignment: CDR1 SGHAT and CDR2 FQDESV (reference sequence). V shed 4 bases and J 3 bases; nucleotides not matched to a gene: 4. The CDR3 here is CASSSSGRGTDTQYF. CDR3 bases: TGTGCCAGCAGCTCGAGCGGGAGGGGTACAGATACGCAGTATTTT.

The chain combines TRBV19 with TRBJ1-3, with 7 bases fitting TRBD1. Unmatched junction bases numbered 5, after V lost 9 bases and J lost 0 bases. The germline V gene encodes CDR1 LNHDA and CDR2 SQIVND (reference sequence). This CDR3 has 14 amino acids. The CDR3 sequence is CASKGQNSGNTIYF. The CDR3, as DNA: TGTGCCAGCAAGGGACAGAACTCTGGAAACACCATATATTTT.

The J gene is TRBJ2-2, the V gene TRBV12-5; D not resolved. The germline V and J ends were trimmed by 5 bases and 0 bases, with 7 bases remaining between them. The CDR3 runs 14 residues. Germline lookup yields CDR1 LGHNT and CDR2 FRNRAP. The CDR3 protein is CASGNSPNTGELFF. The CDR3 bases are TGTGCTAGTGGTAATAGCCCGAACACCGGGGAGCTGTTTTTT.

The chain links TRBV15 to TRBJ1-1; D is unclear. The CDR3 is made up of 13 amino acids. V was cut by 0 bases and J by 8 bases, with 10 bases left in between. The germline V gene has CDR1 LNHNV and CDR2 YYDKDF (reference sequence). CDR3 nucleotide sequence: TGTGCCACCAGCAGAGATCTAGTCGGAGAAGCTTTCTTT. As protein: CATSRDLVGEAFF.